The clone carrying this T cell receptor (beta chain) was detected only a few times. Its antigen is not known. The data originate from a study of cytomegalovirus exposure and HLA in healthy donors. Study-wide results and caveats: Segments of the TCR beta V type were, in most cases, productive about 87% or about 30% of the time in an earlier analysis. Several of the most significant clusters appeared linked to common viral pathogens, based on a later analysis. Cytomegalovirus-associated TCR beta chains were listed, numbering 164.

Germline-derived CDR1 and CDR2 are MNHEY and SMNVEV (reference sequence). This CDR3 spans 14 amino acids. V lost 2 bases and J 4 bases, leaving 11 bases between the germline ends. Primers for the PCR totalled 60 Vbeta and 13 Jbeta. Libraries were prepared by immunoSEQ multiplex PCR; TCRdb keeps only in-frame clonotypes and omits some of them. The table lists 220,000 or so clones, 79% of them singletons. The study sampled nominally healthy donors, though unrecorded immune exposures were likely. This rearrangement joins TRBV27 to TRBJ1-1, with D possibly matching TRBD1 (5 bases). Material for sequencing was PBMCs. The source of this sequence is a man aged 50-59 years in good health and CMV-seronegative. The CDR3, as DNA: TGTGCCAGCAGTTTAGCAGGGCCGACCACTGAAGCTTTCTTT. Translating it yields CASSLAGPTTEAFF.